Here is one TCR beta chain with its context. What it recognizes is unknown. This sample stems from a study of shared clonotypes between healthy human individuals. Regarding the study as a whole: Non-shared clonotypes displayed generation probabilities falling below those of clonotypes present in all four donors.

Generated by immunoSEQ multiplex PCR, the TCRdb table keeps only in-frame clones and is missing some. Altogether some 1.4 million clones are present, roughly 96% being singletons, with the ten largest covering roughly 1.1%. The V segment lost 7 bases and the J segment 6 bases; nucleotides outside the gene matches: 9. Germline CDR1 and CDR2: SQVTM and ANQGSEA. The CDR3 totals 13 residues. The J gene is TRBJ2-7, the V gene TRBV29-1; 10 bases fit TRBD1. Input material: naive CD4+ T cells sorted from blood. The subset was: CD45RA+ positively selected. This TCR was recovered from a young man in good health. CDR3 bases: TGCAGCGCCCAGTACGGACAGGGGGGCGAGCAGTACTTC. This codes for CSAQYGQGGEQYF.